This TCR beta chain was documented in a study of T cell responses to AZD1222 COVID-19 vaccine. The study, taken as a whole, reports: Most donors were white British, females outnumbered males, and clonal diversity was possibly underestimated. At study baseline, merely five or six AZD1222 recipients were seropositive. Per reports, nearly half of all spike-specific TCRs target regions that are unmutated in variants.

Concerning this clone itself: Antigen: not known.

Germline CDR1 and CDR2: SGHRS and YFSETQ. The germline V and J ends were trimmed by 3 bases and 4 bases, with 14 bases remaining between them. CDR3 length: 14 residues. Generated by immunoSEQ multiplex PCR, the TCRdb table keeps only in-frame clones and is missing some. Of 130,000 or so clones listed, over 75% were seen once; the top ten hold around 22%. The sequence came from an adult in good health. The chain has TRBV5-1 and TRBJ2-7; a possible D gene is TRBD2 (6 bases). The material was peripheral blood, obtained on day 0 of AZD1222 vaccination. The CDR3 sequence is CASSSRESGYEQYF. In nucleotides, the CDR3 is TGCGCCAGCAGCTCCCGGGAGAGCGGGTACGAGCAGTACTTC.